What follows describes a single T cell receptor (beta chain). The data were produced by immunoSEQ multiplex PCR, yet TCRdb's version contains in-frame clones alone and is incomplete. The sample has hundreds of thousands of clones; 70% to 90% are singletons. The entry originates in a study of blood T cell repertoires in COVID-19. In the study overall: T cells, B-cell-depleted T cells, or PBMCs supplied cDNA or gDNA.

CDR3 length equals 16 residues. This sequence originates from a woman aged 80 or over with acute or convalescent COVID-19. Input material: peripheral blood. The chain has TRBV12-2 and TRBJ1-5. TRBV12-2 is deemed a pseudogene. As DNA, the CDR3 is TGTGCAAGTCGCCCCCGGCCGGCGGGGAGCAATCAGCCCCAGCATTTT. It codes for CASRPRPAGSNQPQHF.